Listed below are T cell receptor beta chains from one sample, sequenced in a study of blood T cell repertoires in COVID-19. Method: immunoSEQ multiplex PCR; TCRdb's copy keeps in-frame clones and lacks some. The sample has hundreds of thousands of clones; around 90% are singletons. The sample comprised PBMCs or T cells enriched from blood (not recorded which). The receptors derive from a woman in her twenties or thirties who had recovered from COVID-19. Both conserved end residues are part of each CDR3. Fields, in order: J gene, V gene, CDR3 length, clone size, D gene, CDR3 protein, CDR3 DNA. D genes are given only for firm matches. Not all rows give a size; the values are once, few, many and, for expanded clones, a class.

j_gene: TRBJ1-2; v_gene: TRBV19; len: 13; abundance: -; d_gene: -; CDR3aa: CASSMEWNYGYTF; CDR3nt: TGTGCCAGTAGTATGGAGTGGAACTATGGCTACACCTTC
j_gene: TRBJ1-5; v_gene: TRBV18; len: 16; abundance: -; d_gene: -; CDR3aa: CASSRVGAVSNQPQHF; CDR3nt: TGTGCCAGCTCACGGGTGGGGGCGGTAAGCAATCAGCCCCAGCATTTT
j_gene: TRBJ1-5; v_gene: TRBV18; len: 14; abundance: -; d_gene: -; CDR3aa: CASSRQTNNQPQHF; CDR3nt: TGTGCCAGCTCACGGCAAACTAACAATCAGCCCCAGCATTTT
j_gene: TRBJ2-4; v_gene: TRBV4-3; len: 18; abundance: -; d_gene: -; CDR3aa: CASSPGVLNLGVPNIQYF; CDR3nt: TGCGCCAGCAGCCCGGGGGTACTGAACCTAGGGGTGCCGAACATTCAGTACTTC
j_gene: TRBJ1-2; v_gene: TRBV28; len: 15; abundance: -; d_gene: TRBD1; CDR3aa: CASSSDRVFNYGYTF; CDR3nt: TGTGCCAGCAGTTCCGACAGGGTTTTTAACTATGGCTACACCTTC
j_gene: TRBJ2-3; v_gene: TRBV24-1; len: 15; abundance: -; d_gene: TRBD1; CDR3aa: CATSDLGTESDTQYF; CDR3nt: TGTGCCACCAGTGATTTGGGGACAGAGTCGGATACGCAGTATTTT
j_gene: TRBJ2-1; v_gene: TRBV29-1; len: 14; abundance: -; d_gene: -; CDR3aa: CSVGPGQGKNEQFF; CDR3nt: -
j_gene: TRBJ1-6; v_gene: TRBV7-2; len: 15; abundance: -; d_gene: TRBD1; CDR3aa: CASSFDRGLNSPLHF; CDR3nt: TGTGCCAGCAGCTTCGACAGGGGGCTAAATTCACCCCTCCACTTT
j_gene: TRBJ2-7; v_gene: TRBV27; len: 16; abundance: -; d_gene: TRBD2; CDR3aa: CASSSPTLAGAYEQYF; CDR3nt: TGTGCCAGCAGTTCTCCGACTCTAGCGGGGGCCTACGAGCAGTACTTC
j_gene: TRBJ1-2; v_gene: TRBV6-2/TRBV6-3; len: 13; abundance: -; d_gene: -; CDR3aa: CASSYSLGGGYTF; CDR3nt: TGTGCCAGCAGTTACTCGCTCGGCGGGGGCTACACCTTC
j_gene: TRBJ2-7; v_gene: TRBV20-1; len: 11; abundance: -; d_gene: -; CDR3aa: CSASHSDEQYF; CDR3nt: TGCAGTGCTAGCCACAGTGACGAGCAGTACTTC
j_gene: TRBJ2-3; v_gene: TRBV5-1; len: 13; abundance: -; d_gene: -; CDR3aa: CASSAGSTDTQYF; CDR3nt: TGCGCCAGCAGCGCAGGGTCCACAGATACGCAGTATTTT
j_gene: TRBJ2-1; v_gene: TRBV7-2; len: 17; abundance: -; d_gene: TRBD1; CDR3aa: CASSPYPGTGSLGEQFF; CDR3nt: TGTGCCAGCAGCCCCTACCCCGGGACAGGAAGCCTGGGTGAGCAGTTCTTC
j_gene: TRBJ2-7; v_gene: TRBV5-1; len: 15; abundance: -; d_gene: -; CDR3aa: CASSSVGGFSYEQYF; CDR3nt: TGCGCCAGCAGCTCCGTTGGCGGGTTCTCCTACGAGCAGTACTTC
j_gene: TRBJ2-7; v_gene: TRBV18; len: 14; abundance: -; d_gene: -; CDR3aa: CASSPQTLSYEQYF; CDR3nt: TGTGCCAGCTCACCCCAGACACTGTCCTACGAGCAGTACTTC
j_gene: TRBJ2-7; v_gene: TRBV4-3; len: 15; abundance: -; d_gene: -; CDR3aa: CASSQGPLTGSEQYF; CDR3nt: TGCGCCAGCAGCCAAGGCCCCCTCACGGGGAGCGAGCAGTACTTC
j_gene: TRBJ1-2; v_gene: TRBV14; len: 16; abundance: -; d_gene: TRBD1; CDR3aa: CASSQTGTAANYGYTF; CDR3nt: TGTGCCAGCAGCCAGACCGGGACAGCGGCTAACTATGGCTACACCTTC
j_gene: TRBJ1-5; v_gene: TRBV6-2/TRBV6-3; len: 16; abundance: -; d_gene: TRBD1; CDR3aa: CASSSVFDRVNQPQHF; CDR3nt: TGTGCCAGCAGCTCCGTATTTGACAGGGTGAATCAGCCCCAGCATTTT
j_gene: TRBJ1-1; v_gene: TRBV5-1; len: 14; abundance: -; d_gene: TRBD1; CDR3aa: CASSLLTQGTEAFF; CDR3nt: TGCGCCAGCAGCCTTCTTACACAGGGGACTGAAGCTTTCTTT
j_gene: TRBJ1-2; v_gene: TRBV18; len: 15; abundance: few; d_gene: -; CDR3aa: CASSGAQGPGAGYTF; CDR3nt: TGTGCCAGCTCAGGCGCACAGGGACCAGGCGCCGGCTACACCTTC
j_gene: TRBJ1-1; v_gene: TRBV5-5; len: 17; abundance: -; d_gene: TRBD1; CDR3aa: CASSSGQGRGWDTEAFF; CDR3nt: TGTGCCAGCAGCTCGGGACAGGGGCGAGGGTGGGACACTGAAGCTTTCTTT